The rows below give T cell receptor beta chains drawn from one sample of a study of shared clonotypes between healthy human individuals. Using immunoSEQ multiplex PCR, the repertoire was profiled, and TCRdb retains in-frame clones only, with some absent. The repertoire has over a million clones, 97% to 99% of them found once; the top ten carry approximately 0.4%. Sequenced sample: naive CD4+ T cells sorted from blood. The receptors were gathered from a man aged 30 to 39 in good health. The CDR3 runs from the conserved cysteine through the conserved F or W. D genes are given only for firm matches. Size is stated for part of the rows, as once, few or many counts, or as a class when the clone is expanded.

>TRBV6-5|TRBJ2-2|NA|NA
TGTGCCAGCACCGAAATAGCGGCTACCGGGGAGCTGTTTTTT
CASTEIAATGELFF
>TRBV12-5|TRBJ2-2|TRBD2|NA
TGTGCTAGTGGTTCAGGACTAGTCGTGAACACCGGGGAGCTGTTTTTT
CASGSGLVVNTGELFF
>TRBV5-1|TRBJ1-3|NA|NA
TGCGCCAGCAGCCGGACCGAGGGGAACACCATATATTTT
CASSRTEGNTIYF
>TRBV7-2|TRBJ2-3|NA|NA
TGTGCCAGCAGCTCTGGTCCTAGCACAGATACGCAGTATTTT
CASSSGPSTDTQYF
>TRBV4-3|TRBJ2-7|NA|NA
TGCGCCAGCAGCCAAGCCAGGGGATCCTACGAGCAGTACTTC
CASSQARGSYEQYF
>TRBV27|TRBJ1-1|NA|NA
TGTGCCAGCAGTTTAAAGACACCTTACACTGAAGCTTTCTTT
CASSLKTPYTEAFF
>TRBV29-1|TRBJ2-1|NA|NA
TGCAGCGTTGAAAAAGTCCTCTCCTACAATGAGCAGTTCTTC
CSVEKVLSYNEQFF
>TRBV4-3|TRBJ2-1|NA|NA
TGCGCCAGCAGTTTGAACCCTAGCGATGAGCAGTTCTTC
CASSLNPSDEQFF
>TRBV7-9|TRBJ2-6|NA|NA
TGTGCCAGCGGATTGCCGGTCGCGTCTGGGGCCAACGTCCTGACTTTC
CASGLPVASGANVLTF
>TRBV11-2|TRBJ2-7|NA|NA
TGTGCCAGCAGCCCCGGGGGCGCCGAGCAGTACTTC
CASSPGGAEQYF
>TRBV30|TRBJ2-5|NA|NA
TGTGCCTGGAGAGACCGGGCCCCTGGTAGGTCCCAGTACTTC
CAWRDRAPGRSQYF
>TRBV14|TRBJ2-5|NA|NA
TGTGCCAGCAGCCAAGATAGAAGGCAGGTACAAGAGACCCAGTACTTC
CASSQDRRQVQETQYF
>TRBV10-3|TRBJ2-2|TRBD1|NA
TGTGCCATCATGGGACAGGACTTGAACACCGGGGAGCTGTTTTTT
CAIMGQDLNTGELFF
>TRBV11-2|TRBJ2-1|TRBD2|NA
TGTGCCAGCAGCCAGTGGGGGGGAGGGCCCAATGAGCAGTTCTTC
CASSQWGGGPNEQFF
>TRBV14|TRBJ1-5|NA|NA
TGTGCCAGCAGCCAAGGGCTACATCAGCCCCAGCATTTT
CASSQGLHQPQHF
>TRBV5-6|TRBJ2-7|NA|NA
TGTGCCAGCAGCTTGGCGTATTACGAGCAGTACTTC
CASSLAYYEQYF
>TRBV4-3|TRBJ1-3|NA|NA
TGCGCCAGCAGCCAAGATATAGGGCTGTTGGGAAACACCATATATTTT
CASSQDIGLLGNTIYF
>TRBV6-1|TRBJ2-7|TRBD1|NA
TGTGCCAGGACAGGGAAGGGGATCATCTACGAGCAGTACTTC
CARTGKGIIYEQYF
>TRBV7-2|TRBJ2-7|NA|NA
TGTGCCAGCAGCTCCCCCCCAGGCCCCCAGTACTTC
CASSSPPGPQYF
>TRBV9|TRBJ2-3|TRBD2|NA
TGTGCCAGCAGCGTATCGCCCGGGGGGGTGGATACGCAGTATTTT
CASSVSPGGVDTQYF
>TRBV18|TRBJ2-5|NA|NA
TGTGCCAGCTCACCACCAACGACGGACCGCGGTCGGACCCAGTACTTC
CASSPPTTDRGRTQYF
>TRBV27|TRBJ1-4|NA|NA
TGTGCCAGCAGATCAGTACAGGCGATTAATGAAAAACTGTTTTTT
CASRSVQAINEKLFF
>TRBV4-3|TRBJ2-1|NA|NA
TGCGCCAGCAGCCAAGAGATGTCGCCGTTAACCTACAATGAGCAGTTCTTC
CASSQEMSPLTYNEQFF
>TRBV27|TRBJ2-7|TRBD2|once
TGTGCCAGCAGTTTGAGGCGGGGGACTCTCTACGAGCAGTACTTC
CASSLRRGTLYEQYF
>TRBV30|TRBJ2-7|TRBD1|NA
TGTGCCTGGAGTCAACAGGGGCCCTACGAGCAGTACTTC
CAWSQQGPYEQYF
>TRBV27|TRBJ2-3|NA|NA
TGTGCCAGCAGTTGGTCCACAGATACGCAGTATTTT
CASSWSTDTQYF
>TRBV25-1|TRBJ2-5|NA|NA
TGTGCCTGCCCTACCGGGACCCAGTACTTC
CACPTGTQYF
>TRBV4-3|TRBJ2-1|NA|NA
TGCGCCAGCAGCCAAGATTCCCAACACTCCAATGAGCAGTTCTTC
CASSQDSQHSNEQFF
>TRBV28|TRBJ1-2|NA|NA
TGTGCCAGCAGTTTTACGGGCCCCTATGGCTACACCTTC
CASSFTGPYGYTF
>TRBV25-1|TRBJ2-3|NA|NA
TGTGCCAGCAGACGACTGCCAGATACGCAGTATTTT
CASRRLPDTQYF